The 4 T cell receptor beta chains below all came from one sample that was sequenced in a study of blood T cell repertoires in COVID-19 (dated by TCRdb to the early 2020s). The library was built by means of the immunoSEQ multiplex PCR assay. TCRdb holds this immuneACCESS table with in-frame rearrangements only. Some clones are missing; in checked studies, unresolved V genes explain under half, and the rest has no known cause. In all, the sample holds 200,000 to 250,000 clones, and around 85% of those were seen once. Roughly 3% of the sample goes to the ten largest clones. Sequencing input: peripheral blood. These receptor sequences come from a woman in her thirties who had recovered from COVID-19.

The gene calls are TRBV6-5 and TRBJ1-5, with D unresolved. CDR3 length: 13 residues. In germline, CDR1 is MNHEY, CDR2 SVGAGI. The V end lost 5 bases, the J end lost 0 bases, and 5 bases lay between the germline ends. CDR3: CASSMYSNQPQHF. In DNA form, the CDR3 reads TGTGCCAGCAGTATGTATAGCAATCAGCCCCAGCATTTT.

This sequence joins TRBV5-1 and TRBJ2-7, with 8 bases that match TRBD2. V lost 4 bases to trimming and J lost 5 bases; unmatched junction nucleotides: 11. This CDR3 is built from 15 residues. The germline V gene encodes CDR1 SGHRS and CDR2 YFSETQ. CDR3 region: CASSLELAESDEQYF. Written as DNA, the CDR3 is TGCGCCAGCAGCCTAGAACTAGCGGAGAGCGACGAGCAGTACTTC.

This clone has a single count. This rearrangement joins TRBV6-6 to TRBJ1-2; TRBD1 matches at 8 bases. CDR1 is MNHNY and CDR2 is SVGAGI in the germline V gene (reference sequence). This CDR3 is built from 18 residues. Unmatched junction bases numbered 22, after V lost 6 bases and J lost 7 bases. This chain's CDR3 is CASSRRPGGGSSERGYTF. The CDR3 coding sequence is TGTGCCAGCAGCCGACGACCAGGGGGCGGTTCGTCCGAACGTGGCTACACCTTC.

DNA of the CDR3: TGTGCCAGCAGAGGTACAGGGGGGTCTGAAAAACTGTTTTTT. Translated: CASRGTGGSEKLFF. The chain links TRBV2 to TRBJ1-4, with TRBD1 matching 8 bases. Losses at the gene ends were 6 bases for V and 7 bases for J; bases not matched to a gene: 7. This CDR3 region has 14 residues. The germline V gene encodes CDR1 SNHLY and CDR2 FYNNEI.